The table lists the clone carrying this T cell receptor beta chain with a few counts. Its antigen is not known. RNA transcripts were the template, and TCR beta CDR3 regions were amplified from them. The workflow started with a first-round RT-PCR run with HTBI primers and then moved on to a second-round multiplex PCR. TCRdb used MiXCR to reprocess the multiplex PCR reads, holding one entry per CDR3 protein. Here the sample spans about 390,000 distinct CDR3 sequences, less than 20% being singletons. The data stem from a study of Graves' ophthalmopathy and Graves' hyperthyroidism. Study findings and constraints: Most thyroid clonotypes expanded beyond 0.001 frequency were also found in blood. This model predicted ophthalmopathy progression (sensitivity roughly 71%, specificity about 72%).

CDR3 length: 16 residues. In germline, CDR1 is SNHLY, CDR2 FYNNEI. Trimming at V came to 4 bases and at J to 6 bases, leaving 13 bases not matched to a gene. Physicians reached a diagnosis by relying on clinical symptoms, serum thyroxine, TRAb, thyroid ultrasound and orbital computed tomography. From fresh peripheral blood, 10 ml in volume, the PBMCs were obtained. The origin of this receptor is a woman aged 18-29 years with stable Graves' hyperthyroidism. The chain is built from TRBV2 and TRBJ1-2, with 8 bases that match TRBD1. Material: peripheral blood. The CDR3 sequence: CASSGNDRGTINGYTF. In DNA form, the CDR3 reads TGTGCCAGCAGTGGGAATGACAGGGGAACAATAAATGGCTACACCTTC.